This record concerns one T cell receptor beta chain sequence. Germline loops: CDR1 WNHNN, CDR2 SYGVQD (reference sequence). The CDR3 sequence is 13 residues long. Deletions cut 2 bases from V and 3 bases from J, with 8 bases between. Genomic DNA acted as the template from which TCR beta VDJ combination and CDR3 sequence profiling were carried out. MiXCR was run by TCRdb on the reads, yielding one entry per CDR3 protein. The sample records about 220,000 distinct CDR3 sequences, about a third being singletons. This record belongs to a study of CD8+CD57+ T cells in acquired aplastic anemia. Study in general: Sorted CD4+ and CD8+ cells gave an average of 3.2 ug of DNA.

This TCR was sampled from a human donor in good health, serving as a control. The sample taken for sequencing was sorted CD4+, CD8+, or CD8+CD57+ T cells (not recorded which) from PBMCs. V and J are TRBV10-1 and TRBJ2-7; perhaps D is TRBD1 or TRBD2 (5 bases each). CDR3 DNA: TGCGCCAGCAGTGAGGGGGGTAGCTACGAGCAGTACTTC. This gives the protein CASSEGGSYEQYF.